This T cell receptor beta chain was recorded in a study of shared clonotypes between healthy human individuals. Profiled with immunoSEQ multiplex PCR; TCRdb holds only in-frame clones, not every one. The sample shows more than 2 million clones, roughly 96% of them seen only once. Looked up from germline, CDR1 is SGHTA and CDR2 is FQGNSA. The CDR3 is made up of 14 amino acids. The V end lost 7 bases, the J end lost 5 bases, and 14 bases lay between the germline ends. Sequencing input: naive CD4+ T cells sorted from blood. As for subset: CD45RA+ positively selected. This clonotype originated in a man younger than 35 in good health. V and J are TRBV7-2 and TRBJ1-4; TRBD1 is a possible D gene (5 bases). CDR3 loop: CASTPDSLNEKLFF. The CDR3 DNA follows: TGTGCCAGCACCCCAGACAGTCTAAATGAAAAACTGTTTTTT. Using reference TRBV7-2 and TRBJ1-4 for the parts outside the CDR3, the full variable domain is GAGVSQSPSNKVTEKGKDVELRCDPISGHTALYWYRQSLGQGLEFLIYFQGNSAPDKSGLPSDRFSAERTGGSVSTLTIQRTQQEDSAVYLCASTPDSLNEKLFFGSGTQLSVL.